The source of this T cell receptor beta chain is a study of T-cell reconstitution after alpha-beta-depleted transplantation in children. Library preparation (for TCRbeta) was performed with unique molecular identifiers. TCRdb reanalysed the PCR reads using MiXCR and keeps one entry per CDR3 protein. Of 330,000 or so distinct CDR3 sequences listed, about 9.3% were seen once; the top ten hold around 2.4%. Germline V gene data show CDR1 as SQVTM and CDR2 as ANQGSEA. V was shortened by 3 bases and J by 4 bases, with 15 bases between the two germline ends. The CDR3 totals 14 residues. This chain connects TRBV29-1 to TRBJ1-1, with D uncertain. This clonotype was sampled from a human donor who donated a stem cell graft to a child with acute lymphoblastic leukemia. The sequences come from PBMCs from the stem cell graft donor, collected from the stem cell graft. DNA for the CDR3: TGCAGCGTTGATCATATATCGGGAAGCACTGAAGCTTTCTTT. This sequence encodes CSVDHISGSTEAFF.